The clone carrying this T cell receptor (beta chain) has more than one count but fewer than ten. Antigen: not known. MiXCR, applied by TCRdb to the reads, yields one record per CDR3 protein. Among some 130,000 distinct CDR3 sequences listed, roughly 25% were seen once. This sample is part of a study of T cell repertoires in cytomegalovirus infection. Study as a whole: Shared public TCR beta signatures pointed to both CMV infection and a matching HLA type. Study results and caveats: Ex vivo, HLA-C-restricted CMV-specific TCR beta clonotypes prevailed over the rest of the response.

CDR1 is DFQATT, CDR2 SNEGSKA, per germline (reference sequence). V lost 6 bases to trimming and J lost 0 bases, with 21 bases between them. This CDR3 spans 17 amino acids. The genes are TRBV20-1 and TRBJ1-5; D unresolved. Input material: PBMCs, sequenced either directly or after in vitro stimulation (not recorded which). The TCR was taken from a human donor in good health (CMV status not recorded). Some clones in this sample may be carry-over from other donors' samples. The CDR3 DNA follows: TGCAGTGCGACTCGGGTAGCTCGAGAAAGTAGCAATCAGCCCCAGCATTTT. Encoded protein: CSATRVARESSNQPQHF.